These 16 T cell receptor beta chains came from one sample sequenced in a study of patients and donors after allogeneic stem cell transplantation. TCRdb reprocessed the RT-PCR reads via MiXCR and lists one record per CDR3 protein. The sample carries approximately 150,000 distinct CDR3 sequences, about 30% recorded once. Sequenced: blood, either unsorted or a sorted T cell fraction (not recorded which). Receptors originate from a human donor who was either an allogeneic HSCT recipient or a stem cell or donor lymphocyte infusion donor (not recorded which). It is not recorded whose cells these are; they may come from a transplant donor.

The chain employs TRBV4-1 and TRBJ2-2, with 8 nucleotides matching TRBD1. The CDR3 contains 16 residues. With V trimmed by 7 bases and J by 5 bases, 12 bases remained unmatched. Germline V gives CDR1 MGHRA, CDR2 YSYEKL. The DNA of the CDR3 is TGCGCCAGCAACATAGGGCTCGACAGGGGAACCGGGGAGCTGTTTTTT. Protein sequence: CASNIGLDRGTGELFF.

This clonotype showed up just a few times. The chain couples TRBV6-2 or TRBV6-3 to TRBJ2-2; D uncertain. Per germline, CDR1 MNHEY and CDR2 SVGEGT. With 2 bases removed from V and 6 bases from J, the gap between germline ends came to 1 base. The CDR3 is 11 residues long. CDR3 loop: CASSYPGELFF. The CDR3 DNA sequence: TGTGCCAGCAGTTACCCCGGGGAGCTGTTTTTT.

Only a few counts were recorded for this clonotype. The J gene is TRBJ2-5, the V gene TRBV6-2 or TRBV6-3; weak D call: TRBD1 (5 bases). Trimming stripped 4 bases from V and 7 bases from J, with 10 bases between. CDR3 length equals 12 residues. Germline V gene lookup returns CDR1 MNHEY and CDR2 SVGEGT. As DNA, the CDR3 is TGTGCCAGCAGTTCAGGGTGGTGGACCCAGTACTTC. Translation gives CASSSGWWTQYF.

This clonotype was found a few times. The V and J genes are TRBV5-1 and TRBJ2-3; 9 nucleotides line up with TRBD1. CDR1 is SGHRS, CDR2 YFSETQ, per germline. Germline trimming cut 4 bases from V and 4 bases from J; bases unmatched to any gene: 7. CDR3 size: 15 residues. In nucleotides, the CDR3 is TGCGCCAGCAGCCCCGGGACAGGGAGTGCAGATACGCAGTATTTT. Protein product: CASSPGTGSADTQYF.

The chain joins TRBV12-3 or TRBV12-4 to TRBJ2-5; the match to TRBD2 covers 10 bases. This CDR3 contains 15 residues. V shed 6 bases and J 4 bases; nucleotides not matched to a gene: 8. CDR3 sequence: CASSFGLAVLETQYF. CDR3 DNA sequence: TGTGCCAGCAGCTTCGGACTAGCGGTTTTAGAGACCCAGTACTTC.

The table lists this clonotype with a few counts. V usage is TRBV7-9 and J usage is TRBJ2-3; 8 bases match TRBD1. Germline V gene lookup returns CDR1 SEHNR and CDR2 FQNEAQ (reference sequence). J gave up 2 bases and V 3 bases, and 10 bases lay outside the gene matches. CDR3 length: 17 residues. CDR3 region: CASSFPLDRGDTDTQYF. In DNA form, the CDR3 reads TGTGCCAGCAGCTTCCCCCTCGACAGGGGAGACACAGATACGCAGTATTTT. The full variable domain, its missing parts supplied by reference TRBV7-9 and TRBJ2-3, is DTGVSQNPRHKITKRGQNVTFRCDPISEHNRLYWYRQTLGQGPEFLTYFQNEAQLEKSRLLSDRFSAERPKGSFSTLEIQRTEQGDSAMYLCASSFPLDRGDTDTQYFGPGTRLTVL.

This rearrangement joins TRBV12-3 or TRBV12-4 to TRBJ2-5, with 10 bases that match TRBD2. Germline trimming cut 6 bases from V and 6 bases from J; bases unmatched to any gene: 7. CDR3 length equals 14 residues. The CDR3 nucleotides read TGTGCCAGCAGAACCGGACTAGCGGAAAAGACCCAGTACTTC. As protein: CASRTGLAEKTQYF.

This chain connects TRBV6-5 to TRBJ2-7; maybe TRBD1 (5 bases). The germline gives CDR1 MNHEY, CDR2 SVGAGI. The length of the CDR3 is 13 residues. Trimming cost V 8 bases and J 3 bases, with 14 bases left between them. CDR3 coding DNA: TGTGCCAGCTGTCAGGGTCTTCTCTACGAGCAGTACTTC. This codes for CASCQGLLYEQYF.

The chain combines TRBV6-2 or TRBV6-3 with TRBJ2-7; D is possibly TRBD2 (6 bases). The ends were cut back, 2 bases at V and 0 bases at J, with 20 bases in the middle. The germline gives CDR1 MNHEY, CDR2 SVGEGT. The CDR3 is 18 residues long. CDR3 region: CASSYPSFKREFSYEQYF. The CDR3 DNA follows: TGTGCCAGCAGTTACCCTTCCTTTAAACGGGAGTTCTCCTACGAGCAGTACTTC.

The chain employs TRBV28 and TRBJ2-3; D is possibly TRBD1 or TRBD2 (6 bases each). The V and J ends lost 5 bases and 0 bases respectively, with 9 bases between them. Germline values: CDR1 MDHEN, CDR2 SYDVKM. CDR3 length: 14 amino acids. The CDR3 region is CASSQGTSTDTQYF. The DNA for the CDR3 is TGTGCCAGCAGTCAGGGGACTAGCACAGATACGCAGTATTTT.

This clonotype occurred a few times. This chain joins TRBV20-1 and TRBJ1-4; unclear D gene. The CDR3 loop spans 14 amino acids. The V gene's germline CDR1 is DFQATT and CDR2 SNEGSKA (reference sequence). V was trimmed by 3 bases and J by 0 bases, leaving 8 bases between them. CDR3 DNA: TGCAGTGCTAGGAACACCGCAACTAATGAAAAACTGTTTTTT. Translated, it gives CSARNTATNEKLFF.

The gene calls are TRBV20-1 and TRBJ2-7, with D maybe TRBD1 (5 bases). Germline-derived CDR1 and CDR2 are DFQATT and SNEGSKA (reference sequence). The ends were cut back, 0 bases at V and 2 bases at J, with 14 bases in the middle. The CDR3 loop spans 15 amino acids. CDR3 region: CSARDFRVRAYEQYF. The CDR3 DNA is TGCAGTGCTAGAGATTTCAGGGTACGGGCCTACGAGCAGTACTTC.

The chain couples TRBV21-1 to TRBJ1-2; the DNA was not compared with TRBD1, the D call given in the table. TRBV21-1 is a pseudogene segment. This CDR3 region has 12 residues. Here the CDR3 reads CASSKLGDGYTF. The CDR3 DNA reads TGTGCCAGCAGCAAGTTAGGGGATGGCTACACCTTC.

V gene TRBV5-1 combines with J gene TRBJ2-7; D may be TRBD1 (6 bases). Germline V gene lookup returns CDR1 SGHRS and CDR2 YFSETQ. The CDR3 sequence is 14 residues long. Trimming cost V 1 base and J 11 bases, with 19 bases left between them. The CDR3 DNA is TGCGCCAGCAGCTTGAACCGGGACAAGACCTTTAAGTACTTC. It translates to CASSLNRDKTFKYF.

The chain is built from TRBV25-1 and TRBJ2-1, with TRBD2 matching over 7 bases. There are 16 residues in the CDR3. Trimming removed 1 base from V and 4 bases from J; junction bases left unmatched: 7. The V gene's germline CDR1 is MGHDK and CDR2 SYGVNS. In DNA, the CDR3 is TGTGCCAGCAGTGAATCGATGGGAGGGCCGTACAATGAGCAGTTCTTC. It yields the protein CASSESMGGPYNEQFF.

V and J are TRBV20-1 and TRBJ2-1, with TRBD2 as a possible D gene (5 bases). V was cut by 4 bases and J by 3 bases, with 13 bases left in between. Germline V gene sequence: CDR1 DFQATT, CDR2 SNEGSKA (reference sequence). This CDR3 contains 14 residues. The chain's CDR3 is CSATGTNGYNEQFF. The CDR3 nucleotides are TGCAGTGCTACGGGAACTAATGGCTACAATGAGCAGTTCTTC.